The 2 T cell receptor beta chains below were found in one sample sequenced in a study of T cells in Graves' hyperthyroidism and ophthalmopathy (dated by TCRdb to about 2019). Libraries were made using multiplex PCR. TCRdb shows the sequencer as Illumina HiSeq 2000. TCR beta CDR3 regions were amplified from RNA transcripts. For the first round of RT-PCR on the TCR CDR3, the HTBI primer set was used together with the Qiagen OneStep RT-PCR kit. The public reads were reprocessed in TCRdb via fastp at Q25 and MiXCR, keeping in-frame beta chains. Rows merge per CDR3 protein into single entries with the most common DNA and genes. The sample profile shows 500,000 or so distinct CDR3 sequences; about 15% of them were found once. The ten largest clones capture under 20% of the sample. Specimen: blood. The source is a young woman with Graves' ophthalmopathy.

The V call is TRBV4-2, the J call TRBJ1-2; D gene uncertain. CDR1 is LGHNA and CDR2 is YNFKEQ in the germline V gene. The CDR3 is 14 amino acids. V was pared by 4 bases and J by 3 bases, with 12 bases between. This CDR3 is CASSPYGADYGYTF. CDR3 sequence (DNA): TGTGCCAGCAGCCCCTACGGAGCAGACTATGGCTACACCTTC.

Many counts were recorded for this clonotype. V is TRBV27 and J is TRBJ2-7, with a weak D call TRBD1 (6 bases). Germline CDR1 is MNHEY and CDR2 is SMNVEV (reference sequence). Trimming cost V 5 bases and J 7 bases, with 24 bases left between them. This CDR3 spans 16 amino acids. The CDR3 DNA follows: TGTGCCAGCAGTCCCGTCACGTGGTACGAGAGGGGGGAGCAGTACTTC. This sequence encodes CASSPVTWYERGEQYF.